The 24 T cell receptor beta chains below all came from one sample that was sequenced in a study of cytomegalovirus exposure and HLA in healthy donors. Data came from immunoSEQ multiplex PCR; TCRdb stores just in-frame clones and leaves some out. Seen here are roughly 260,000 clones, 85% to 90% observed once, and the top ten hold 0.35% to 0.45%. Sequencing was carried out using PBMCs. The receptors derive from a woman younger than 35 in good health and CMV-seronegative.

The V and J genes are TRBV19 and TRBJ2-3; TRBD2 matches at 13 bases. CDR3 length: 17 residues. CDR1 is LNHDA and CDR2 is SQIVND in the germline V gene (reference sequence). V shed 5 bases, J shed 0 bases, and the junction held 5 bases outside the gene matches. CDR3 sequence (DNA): TGTGCCAGTAGTTCTGGACTAGCGGGGGTTAGCACAGATACGCAGTATTTT. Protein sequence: CASSSGLAGVSTDTQYF.

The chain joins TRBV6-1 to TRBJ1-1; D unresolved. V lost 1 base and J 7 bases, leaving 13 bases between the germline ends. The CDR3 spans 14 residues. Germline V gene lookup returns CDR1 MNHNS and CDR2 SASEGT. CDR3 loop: CASSEVAGRGEAFF. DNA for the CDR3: TGTGCCAGCAGTGAAGTGGCGGGTCGTGGTGAAGCTTTCTTT.

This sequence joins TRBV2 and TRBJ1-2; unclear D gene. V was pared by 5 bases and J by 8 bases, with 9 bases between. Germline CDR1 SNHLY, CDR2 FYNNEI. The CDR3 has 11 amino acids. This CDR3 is CASSSRGGYTF. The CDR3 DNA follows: TGTGCCAGCAGTTCCCGGGGAGGCTACACCTTC.

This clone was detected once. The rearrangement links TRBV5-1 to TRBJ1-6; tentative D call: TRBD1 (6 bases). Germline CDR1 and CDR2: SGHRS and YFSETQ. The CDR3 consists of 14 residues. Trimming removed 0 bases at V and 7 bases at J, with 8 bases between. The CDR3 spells CASSLDRENSPLHF. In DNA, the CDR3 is TGCGCCAGCAGCTTGGACAGGGAAAATTCACCCCTCCACTTT.

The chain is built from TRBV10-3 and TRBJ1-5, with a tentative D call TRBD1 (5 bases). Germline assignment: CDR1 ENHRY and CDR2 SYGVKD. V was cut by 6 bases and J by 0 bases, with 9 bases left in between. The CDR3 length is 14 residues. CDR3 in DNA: TGTGCCATCAGCGGACAACATAGCAATCAGCCCCAGCATTTT. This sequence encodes CAISGQHSNQPQHF.

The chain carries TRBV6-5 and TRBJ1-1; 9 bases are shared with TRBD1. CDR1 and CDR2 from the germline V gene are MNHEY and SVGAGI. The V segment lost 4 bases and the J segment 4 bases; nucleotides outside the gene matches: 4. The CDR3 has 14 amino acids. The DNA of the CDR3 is TGTGCCAGCAGTTCCGGGACAGGGATCACTGAAGCTTTCTTT. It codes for CASSSGTGITEAFF.

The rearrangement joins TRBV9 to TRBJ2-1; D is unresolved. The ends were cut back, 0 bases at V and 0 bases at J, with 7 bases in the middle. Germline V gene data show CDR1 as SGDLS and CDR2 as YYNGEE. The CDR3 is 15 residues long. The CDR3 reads CASSVAYRSYNEQFF. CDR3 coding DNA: TGTGCCAGCAGCGTAGCCTACCGCTCCTACAATGAGCAGTTCTTC. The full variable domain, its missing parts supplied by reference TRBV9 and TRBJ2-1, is DSGVTQTPKHLITATGQRVTLRCSPRSGDLSVYWYQQSLDQGLQFLIQYYNGEERAKGNILERFSAQQFPDLHSELNLSSLELGDSALYFCASSVAYRSYNEQFFGPGTRLTVL.

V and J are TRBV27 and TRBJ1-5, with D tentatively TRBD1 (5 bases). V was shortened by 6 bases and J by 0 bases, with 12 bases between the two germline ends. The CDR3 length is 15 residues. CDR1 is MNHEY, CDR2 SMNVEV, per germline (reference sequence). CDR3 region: CASSPSGHSNQPQHF. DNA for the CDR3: TGTGCCAGCAGCCCTTCAGGGCATAGCAATCAGCCCCAGCATTTT.

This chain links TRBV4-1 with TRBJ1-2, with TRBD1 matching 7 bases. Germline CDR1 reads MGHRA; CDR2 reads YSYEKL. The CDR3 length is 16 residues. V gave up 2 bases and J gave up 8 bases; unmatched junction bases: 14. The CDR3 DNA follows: TGCGCCAGCAGCCAACTCCGGGACAGCCTAGTCAGAGGCTACACCTTC. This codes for CASSQLRDSLVRGYTF.

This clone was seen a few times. Here the CDR3 reads CASWQRTGELFF. The CDR3 DNA reads TGTGCCAGCTGGCAGCGGACCGGGGAGCTGTTTTTT. V and J are TRBV6-1 and TRBJ2-2, with TRBD2 as a possible D gene (5 bases). V was trimmed by 8 bases and J by 5 bases, leaving 9 bases between them. Germline V lookup: CDR1 MNHNS, CDR2 SASEGT. The length of the CDR3 is 12 residues.

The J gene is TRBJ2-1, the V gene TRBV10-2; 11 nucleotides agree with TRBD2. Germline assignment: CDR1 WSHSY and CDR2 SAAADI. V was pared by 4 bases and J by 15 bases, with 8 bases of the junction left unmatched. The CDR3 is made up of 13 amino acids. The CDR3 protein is CASSAASGGTMFF. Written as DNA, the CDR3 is TGCGCCAGCAGTGCGGCTAGCGGGGGGACTATGTTCTTC.

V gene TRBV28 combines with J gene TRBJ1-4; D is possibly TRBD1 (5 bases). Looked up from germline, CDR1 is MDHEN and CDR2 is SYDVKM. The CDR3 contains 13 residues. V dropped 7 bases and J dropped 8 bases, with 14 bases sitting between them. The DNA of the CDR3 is TGTGCCAGCATGGGGGGGTCGGAAGAAAAACTGTTTTTT. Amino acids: CASMGGSEEKLFF.

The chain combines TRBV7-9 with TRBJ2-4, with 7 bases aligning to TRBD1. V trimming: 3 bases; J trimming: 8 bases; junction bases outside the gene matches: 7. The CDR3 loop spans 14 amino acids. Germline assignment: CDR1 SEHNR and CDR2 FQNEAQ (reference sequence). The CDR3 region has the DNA TGTGCCAGCAGCTTTCAAAACAGGGGAGACATTCAGTACTTC. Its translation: CASSFQNRGDIQYF.

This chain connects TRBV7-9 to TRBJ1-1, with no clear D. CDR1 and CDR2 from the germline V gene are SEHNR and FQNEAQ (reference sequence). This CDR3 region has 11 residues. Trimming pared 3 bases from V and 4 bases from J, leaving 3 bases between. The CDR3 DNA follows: TGTGCCAGCAGCTTTCTCACTGAAGCTTTCTTT. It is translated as CASSFLTEAFF.

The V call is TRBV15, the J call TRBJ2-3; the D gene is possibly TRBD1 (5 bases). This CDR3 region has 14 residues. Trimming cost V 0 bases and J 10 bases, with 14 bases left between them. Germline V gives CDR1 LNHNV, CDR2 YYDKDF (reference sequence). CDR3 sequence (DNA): TGTGCCACCAGCAGAGATTTGGGGCAGGCTCCGCAGTATTTT. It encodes CATSRDLGQAPQYF.

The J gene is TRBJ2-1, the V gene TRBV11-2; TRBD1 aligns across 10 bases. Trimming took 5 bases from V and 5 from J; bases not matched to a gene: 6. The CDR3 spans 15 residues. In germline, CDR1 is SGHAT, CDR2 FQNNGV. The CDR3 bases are TGTGCCAGCAGCGCGGGACAGGGGCCAAACAATGAGCAGTTCTTC. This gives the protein CASSAGQGPNNEQFF. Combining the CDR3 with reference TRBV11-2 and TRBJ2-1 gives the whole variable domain EAGVAQSPRYKIIEKRQSVAFWCNPISGHATLYWYQQILGQGPKLLIQFQNNGVVDDSQLPKDRFSAERLKGVDSTLKIQPAKLEDSAVYLCASSAGQGPNNEQFFGPGTRLTVL.

Here the CDR3 reads CASSYGPAGSHYGYTF. The CDR3 nucleotides read TGTGCCAGCAGTTACGGTCCCGCAGGGTCCCACTATGGCTACACCTTC. The V gene is TRBV6-5, the J gene TRBJ1-2; D possibly corresponds to TRBD1 (5 bases). Per germline, CDR1 MNHEY and CDR2 SVGAGI. The CDR3 covers 16 residues. Trimming took 2 bases from V and 3 from J, leaving 16 bases between them.

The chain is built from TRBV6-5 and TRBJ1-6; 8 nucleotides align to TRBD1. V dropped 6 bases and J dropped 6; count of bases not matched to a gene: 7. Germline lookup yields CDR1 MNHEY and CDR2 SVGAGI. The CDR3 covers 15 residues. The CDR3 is CASSPTGGVNSPLHF. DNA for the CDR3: TGTGCCAGCAGCCCAACAGGGGGTGTTAATTCACCCCTCCACTTT.

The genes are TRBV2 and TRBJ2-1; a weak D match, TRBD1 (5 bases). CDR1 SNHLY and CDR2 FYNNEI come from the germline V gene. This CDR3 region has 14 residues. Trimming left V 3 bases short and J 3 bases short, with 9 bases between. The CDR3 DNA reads TGTGCCAGCAGTGATCGGCAGGGCTACAATGAGCAGTTCTTC. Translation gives CASSDRQGYNEQFF.

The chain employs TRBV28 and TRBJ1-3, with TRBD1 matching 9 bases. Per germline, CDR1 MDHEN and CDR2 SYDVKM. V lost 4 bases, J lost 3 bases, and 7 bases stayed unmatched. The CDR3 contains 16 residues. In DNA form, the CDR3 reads TGTGCCAGCAGTTACGCCGGGACAGGGTATGGAAACACCATATATTTT. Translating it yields CASSYAGTGYGNTIYF.

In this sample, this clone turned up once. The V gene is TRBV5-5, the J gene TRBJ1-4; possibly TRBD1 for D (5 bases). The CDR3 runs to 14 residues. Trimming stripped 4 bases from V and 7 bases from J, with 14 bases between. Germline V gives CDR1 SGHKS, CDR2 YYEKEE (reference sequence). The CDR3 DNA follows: TGTGCCAGCAGCCTGCTCGGGGGTGGTGAAAAACTGTTTTTT. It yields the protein CASSLLGGGEKLFF.

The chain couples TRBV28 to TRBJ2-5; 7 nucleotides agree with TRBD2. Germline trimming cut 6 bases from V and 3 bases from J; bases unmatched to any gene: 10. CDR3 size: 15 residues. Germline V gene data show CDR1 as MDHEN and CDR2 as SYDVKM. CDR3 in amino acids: CASRALGGMEETQYF. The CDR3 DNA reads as TGTGCCAGCAGGGCACTGGGGGGGATGGAAGAGACCCAGTACTTC.

For the CDR3, the DNA is TGTGCCAGCAGTTTAGACAATACTAATGAAAAACTGTTTTTT. This gives the protein CASSLDNTNEKLFF. This chain joins TRBV28 and TRBJ1-4; no definite D call. Between the trimmed V and J ends, which lost 2 bases and 2 bases, there was a span of 6 bases. The CDR3 consists of 14 residues. CDR1 is MDHEN and CDR2 is SYDVKM in the germline V gene.

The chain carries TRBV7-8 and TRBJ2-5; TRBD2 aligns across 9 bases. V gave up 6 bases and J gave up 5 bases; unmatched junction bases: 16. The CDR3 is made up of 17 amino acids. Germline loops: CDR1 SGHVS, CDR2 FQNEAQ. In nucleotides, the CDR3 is TGTGCCAGCAGGTCCAGGGGCCGCGGGGGGGCCCTGGAGACCCAGTACTTC. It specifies CASRSRGRGGALETQYF.